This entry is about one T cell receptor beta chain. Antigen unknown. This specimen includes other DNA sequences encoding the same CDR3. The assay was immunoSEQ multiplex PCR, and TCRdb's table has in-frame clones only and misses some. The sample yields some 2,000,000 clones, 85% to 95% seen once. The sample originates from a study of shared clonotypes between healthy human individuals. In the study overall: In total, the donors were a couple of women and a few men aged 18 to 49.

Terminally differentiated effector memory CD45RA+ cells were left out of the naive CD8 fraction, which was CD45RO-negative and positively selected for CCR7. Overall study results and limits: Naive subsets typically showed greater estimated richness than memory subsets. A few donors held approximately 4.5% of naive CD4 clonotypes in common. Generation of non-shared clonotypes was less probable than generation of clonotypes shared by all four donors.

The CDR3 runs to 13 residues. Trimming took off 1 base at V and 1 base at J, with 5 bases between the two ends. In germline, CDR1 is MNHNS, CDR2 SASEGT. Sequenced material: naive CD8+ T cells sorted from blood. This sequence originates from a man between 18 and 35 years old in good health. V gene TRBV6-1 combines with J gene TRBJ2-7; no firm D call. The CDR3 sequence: CASSEGLSYEQYF. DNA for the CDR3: TGTGCCAGCAGTGAAGGACTGTCCTACGAGCAGTACTTC.